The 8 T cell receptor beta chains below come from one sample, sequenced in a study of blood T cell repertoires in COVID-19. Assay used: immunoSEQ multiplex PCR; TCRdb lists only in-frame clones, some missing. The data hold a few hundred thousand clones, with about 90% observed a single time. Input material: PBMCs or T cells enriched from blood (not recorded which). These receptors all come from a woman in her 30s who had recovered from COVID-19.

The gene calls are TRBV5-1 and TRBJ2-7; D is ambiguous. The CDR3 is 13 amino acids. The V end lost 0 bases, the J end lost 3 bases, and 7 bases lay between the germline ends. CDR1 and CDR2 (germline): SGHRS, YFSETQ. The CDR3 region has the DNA TGCGCCAGCAGCTTGGCCTATAGCTACGAGCAGTACTTC. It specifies CASSLAYSYEQYF.

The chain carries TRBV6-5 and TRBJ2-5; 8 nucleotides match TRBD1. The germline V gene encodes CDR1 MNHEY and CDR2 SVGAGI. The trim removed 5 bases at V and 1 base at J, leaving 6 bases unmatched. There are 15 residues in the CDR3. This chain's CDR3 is CASSQNGQGQETQYF. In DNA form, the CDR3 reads TGTGCCAGCAGTCAAAATGGACAGGGCCAAGAGACCCAGTACTTC.

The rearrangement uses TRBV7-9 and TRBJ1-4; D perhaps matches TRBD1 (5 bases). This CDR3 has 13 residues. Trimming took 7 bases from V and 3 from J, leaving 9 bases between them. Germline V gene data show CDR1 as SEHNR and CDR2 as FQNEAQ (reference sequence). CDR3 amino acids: CASNDSSNEKLFF. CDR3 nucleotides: TGTGCCAGCAACGACAGCTCTAATGAAAAACTGTTTTTT.

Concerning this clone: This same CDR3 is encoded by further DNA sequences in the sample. The chain's CDR3 is CASSLGGGETQYF. CDR3 DNA: TGTGCCAGCAGCTTAGGGGGAGGGGAGACCCAGTACTTC. The chain is built from TRBV7-2 and TRBJ2-5, with 7 positions matching TRBD2. V lost 1 base, J lost 5 bases, and 1 base stayed unmatched. This CDR3 is built from 13 residues. Germline V gene data show CDR1 as SGHTA and CDR2 as FQGNSA.

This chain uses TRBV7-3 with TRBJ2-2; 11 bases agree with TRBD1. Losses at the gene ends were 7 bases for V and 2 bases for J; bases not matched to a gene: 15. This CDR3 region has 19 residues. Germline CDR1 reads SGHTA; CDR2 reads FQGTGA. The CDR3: CASIAYGPGTGGNTGELFF. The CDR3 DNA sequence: TGTGCCAGCATCGCTTACGGTCCCGGGACAGGGGGAAACACCGGGGAGCTGTTTTTT.

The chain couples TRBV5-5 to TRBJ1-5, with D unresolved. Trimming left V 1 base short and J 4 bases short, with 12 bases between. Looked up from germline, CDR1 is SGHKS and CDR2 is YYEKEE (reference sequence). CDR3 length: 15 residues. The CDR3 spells CASSLLSEGNQPQHF. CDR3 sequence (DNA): TGTGCCAGCAGCTTGTTAAGCGAAGGTAATCAGCCCCAGCATTTT.

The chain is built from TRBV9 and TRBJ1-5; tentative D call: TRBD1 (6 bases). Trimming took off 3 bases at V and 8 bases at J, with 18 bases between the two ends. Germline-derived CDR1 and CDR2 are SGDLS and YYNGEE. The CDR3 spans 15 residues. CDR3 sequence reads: CASSGRGHGEEPQHF. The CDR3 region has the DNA TGTGCCAGCAGCGGAAGGGGACACGGTGAGGAGCCCCAGCATTTT.

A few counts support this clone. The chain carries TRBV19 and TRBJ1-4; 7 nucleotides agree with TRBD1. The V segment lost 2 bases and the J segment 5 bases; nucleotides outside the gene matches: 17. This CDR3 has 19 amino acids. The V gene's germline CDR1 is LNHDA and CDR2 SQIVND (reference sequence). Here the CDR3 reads CASSILTGQSLGMNEKLFF. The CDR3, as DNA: TGTGCCAGTAGTATACTCACGGGACAGTCCCTCGGAATGAATGAAAAACTGTTTTTT. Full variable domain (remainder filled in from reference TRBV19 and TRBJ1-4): DGGITQSPKYLFRKEGQNVTLSCEQNLNHDAMYWYRQDPGQGLRLIYYSQIVNDFQKGDIAEGYSVSREKKESFPLTVTSAQKNPTAFYLCASSILTGQSLGMNEKLFFGSGTQLSVL.